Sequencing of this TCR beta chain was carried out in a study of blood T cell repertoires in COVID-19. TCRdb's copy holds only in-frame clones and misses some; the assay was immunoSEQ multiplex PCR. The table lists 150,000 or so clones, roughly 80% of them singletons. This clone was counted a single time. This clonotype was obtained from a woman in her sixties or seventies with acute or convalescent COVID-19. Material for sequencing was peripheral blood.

CDR3 loop: CASSFIGREGPKNIQYF. The DNA of the CDR3 is TGTGCCAGCAGCTTTATTGGGCGGGAGGGCCCCAAAAACATTCAGTACTTC. This chain connects TRBV7-9 to TRBJ2-4; 9 bases fit TRBD2. The CDR3 spans 17 residues. Germline V gives CDR1 SEHNR, CDR2 FQNEAQ (reference sequence). With V trimmed by 3 bases and J by 2 bases, 8 bases remained unmatched.